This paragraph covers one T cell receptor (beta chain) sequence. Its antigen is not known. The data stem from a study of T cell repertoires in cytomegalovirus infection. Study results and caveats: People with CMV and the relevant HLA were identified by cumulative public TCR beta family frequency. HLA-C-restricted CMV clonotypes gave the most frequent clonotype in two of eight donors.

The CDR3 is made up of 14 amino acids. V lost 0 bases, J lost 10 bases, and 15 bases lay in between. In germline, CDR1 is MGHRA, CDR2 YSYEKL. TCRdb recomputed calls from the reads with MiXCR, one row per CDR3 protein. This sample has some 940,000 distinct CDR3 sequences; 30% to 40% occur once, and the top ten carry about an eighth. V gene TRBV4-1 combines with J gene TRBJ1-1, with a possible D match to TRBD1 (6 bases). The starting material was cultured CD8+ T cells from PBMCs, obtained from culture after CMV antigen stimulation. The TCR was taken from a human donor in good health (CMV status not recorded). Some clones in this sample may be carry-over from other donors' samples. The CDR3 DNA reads TGCGCCAGCAGCCAAGATATGGGGGCAGACGGAGCTTTCTTT. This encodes CASSQDMGADGAFF.